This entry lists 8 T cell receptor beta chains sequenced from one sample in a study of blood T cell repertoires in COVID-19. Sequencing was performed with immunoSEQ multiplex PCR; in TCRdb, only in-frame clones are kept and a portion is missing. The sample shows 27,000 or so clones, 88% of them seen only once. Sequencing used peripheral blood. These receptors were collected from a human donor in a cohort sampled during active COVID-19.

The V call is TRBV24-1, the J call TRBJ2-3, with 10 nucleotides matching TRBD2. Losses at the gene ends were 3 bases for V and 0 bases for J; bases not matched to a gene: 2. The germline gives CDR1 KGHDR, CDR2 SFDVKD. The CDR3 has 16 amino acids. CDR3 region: CATSDPTSGSTDTQYF. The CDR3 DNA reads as TGTGCCACCAGTGATCCGACTAGCGGGAGCACAGATACGCAGTATTTT.

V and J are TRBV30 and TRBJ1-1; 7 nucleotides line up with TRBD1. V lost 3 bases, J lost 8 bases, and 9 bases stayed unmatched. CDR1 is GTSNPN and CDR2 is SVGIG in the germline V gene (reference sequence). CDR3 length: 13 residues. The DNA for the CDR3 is TGTGCCTGGAGCGAGACAGGGCTATCCGAAGCTTTCTTT. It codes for CAWSETGLSEAFF.

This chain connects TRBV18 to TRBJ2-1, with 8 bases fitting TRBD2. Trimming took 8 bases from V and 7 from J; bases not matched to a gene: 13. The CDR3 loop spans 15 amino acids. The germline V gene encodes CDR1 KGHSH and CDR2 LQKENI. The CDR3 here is CASQPSGGAKNEQFF. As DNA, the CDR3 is TGTGCCAGCCAGCCGTCCGGGGGGGCGAAGAATGAGCAGTTCTTC.

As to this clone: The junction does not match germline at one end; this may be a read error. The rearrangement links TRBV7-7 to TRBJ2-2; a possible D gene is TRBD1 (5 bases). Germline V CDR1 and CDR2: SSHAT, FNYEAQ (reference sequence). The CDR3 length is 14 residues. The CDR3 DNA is TGTGCTAGCAGCCGCGGACAGAACACCGGGGAGCTGTTTTTT. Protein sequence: CASSRGQNTGELFF.

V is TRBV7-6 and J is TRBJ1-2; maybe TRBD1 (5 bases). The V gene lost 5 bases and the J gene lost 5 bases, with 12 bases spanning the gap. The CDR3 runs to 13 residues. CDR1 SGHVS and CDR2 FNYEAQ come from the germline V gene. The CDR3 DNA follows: TGTGCCAGCAGCCGCAGGGAGGGATATGGCTACACCTTC. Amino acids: CASSRREGYGYTF.

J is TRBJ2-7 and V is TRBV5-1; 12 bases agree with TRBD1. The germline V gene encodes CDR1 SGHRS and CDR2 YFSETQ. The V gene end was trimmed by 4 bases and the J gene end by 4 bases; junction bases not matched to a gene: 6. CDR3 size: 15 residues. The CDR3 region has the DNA TGCGCCAGCAGCCAATGGGACAGGGGGCAGTACGAGCAGTACTTC. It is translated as CASSQWDRGQYEQYF.

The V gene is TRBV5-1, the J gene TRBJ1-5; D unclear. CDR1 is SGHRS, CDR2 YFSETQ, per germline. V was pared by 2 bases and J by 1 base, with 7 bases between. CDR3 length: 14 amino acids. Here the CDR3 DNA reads TGCGCCAGCAGCTTTGGCGGGAGCAATCAGCCCCAGCATTTT. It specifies CASSFGGSNQPQHF.

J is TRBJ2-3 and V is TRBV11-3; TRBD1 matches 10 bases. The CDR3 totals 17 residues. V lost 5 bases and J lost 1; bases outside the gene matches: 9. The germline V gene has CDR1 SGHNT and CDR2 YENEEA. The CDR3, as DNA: TGTGCCAGCAGCATTAAACCGGGACAGGGGCGCACAGATACGCAGTATTTT. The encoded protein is CASSIKPGQGRTDTQYF.